This entry lists 5 T cell receptor beta chains sequenced from one sample in a study of blood T cell repertoires in COVID-19 (dated by TCRdb to the early 2020s). Library method: the immunoSEQ multiplex PCR assay. Here the immuneACCESS table is served through TCRdb, limited to in-frame sequences with V and J called. Missing clones are a known gap in these copies; in checked studies unresolved V genes cover under half, and the rest lacks a known reason. Recorded for this sample are approximately 79,000 clones; around 89% of them occurred a single time. The top ten hold 0.5% to 0.7% of the sample. The sample was peripheral blood. These receptors were obtained from a man between 60 and 75 years old with acute or convalescent COVID-19.

The V call is TRBV5-5, the J call TRBJ2-5, with D perhaps TRBD1 (5 bases). This CDR3 region has 15 residues. Germline V gene sequence: CDR1 SGHKS, CDR2 YYEKEE (reference sequence). With 2 bases removed from V and 5 bases from J, the gap between germline ends came to 16 bases. CDR3 region: CASSFVRGPGETQYF. CDR3 nucleotide sequence: TGTGCCAGCAGCTTCGTTAGGGGCCCAGGCGAGACCCAGTACTTC. The whole variable domain, filled in from reference TRBV5-5 and TRBJ2-5, reads DAGVTQSPTHLIKTRGQQVTLRCSPISGHKSVSWYQQVLGQGPQFIFQYYEKEERGRGNFPDRFSARQFPNYSSELNVNALLLGDSALYLCASSFVRGPGETQYFGPGTRLLVL.

A single count supports this clone. The rearrangement links TRBV4-1 to TRBJ1-5; D is possibly TRBD1 (5 bases). Germline V gene sequence: CDR1 MGHRA, CDR2 YSYEKL. V lost 0 bases, J lost 3 bases, and 15 bases lay in between. The CDR3 contains 17 residues. For the CDR3, the DNA is TGCGCCAGCAGCCAAGATTGGGAAGGGGTTGACAATCAGCCCCAGCATTTT. Protein: CASSQDWEGVDNQPQHF.

The chain is built from TRBV9 and TRBJ1-1; D perhaps matches TRBD1 (6 bases). The CDR3 runs to 14 residues. Trimming left V 5 bases short and J 1 base short, with 12 bases between. Per the germline V gene, CDR1 is SGDLS and CDR2 is YYNGEE. CDR3 in DNA: TGTGCCAGCAGTGTTCAGGGGTCGAACACTGAAGCTTTCTTT. Protein product: CASSVQGSNTEAFF.

The chain is built from TRBV9 and TRBJ2-5, with 7 bases identical to TRBD2. The CDR3 spans 14 residues. V trimming: 0 bases; J trimming: 7 bases; junction bases outside the gene matches: 6. The germline gives CDR1 SGDLS, CDR2 YYNGEE. In DNA form, the CDR3 reads TGTGCCAGCAGCGTAGTATTGGGGGAGGGGACCCAGTACTTC. Protein sequence: CASSVVLGEGTQYF.

This sequence joins TRBV7-9 and TRBJ2-1; 12 nucleotides align to TRBD2. There are 15 residues in the CDR3. The V and J ends lost 1 base and 8 bases, in that order; junction bases with no gene match: 3. Germline V gene data show CDR1 as SEHNR and CDR2 as FQNEAQ (reference sequence). The CDR3 region has the DNA TGTGCCAGCAGCTTAGGGCTAGCGGGAGGGTATGAGCAGTTCTTC. This sequence encodes CASSLGLAGGYEQFF.